Presented here are 27 T cell receptor beta chains from one specimen sequenced in a study of shared clonotypes between healthy human individuals. As defined, naive CD8 cells were CD45RO-negative and positively selected for CCR7, with terminally differentiated effector memory CD45RA+ cells excluded. Profiled with immunoSEQ multiplex PCR; TCRdb holds only in-frame clones, not every one. Here the sample spans hundreds of thousands of clones, about 96% being singletons. Sequenced material: naive CD8+ T cells sorted from blood. These receptors were obtained from a young man in good health.

Only a few counts were recorded for this clone. Distinct nucleotide sequences in the sample also encode this CDR3. CDR3 nucleotide sequence: TGTGCCAGCAGTTTATTAGGGCCAGAGGAGACCCAGTACTTC. It encodes CASSLLGPEETQYF. The chain carries TRBV27 and TRBJ2-5; D gene ambiguous. CDR3 size: 14 residues. V lost 1 base to trimming and J lost 5 bases, with 11 bases between them. Per the germline V gene, CDR1 is MNHEY and CDR2 is SMNVEV (reference sequence).

The rearrangement links TRBV25-1 to TRBJ2-7, with D possibly being TRBD1 (6 bases). Germline CDR1 and CDR2: MGHDK and SYGVNS. Trimming stripped 5 bases from V and 3 bases from J, with 11 bases between. The CDR3 sequence is 13 residues long. CDR3 protein: CASSPGDLYEQYF. The DNA of the CDR3 is TGTGCCAGCAGTCCAGGGGATCTCTACGAGCAGTACTTC.

This rearrangement joins TRBV9 to TRBJ2-3; 9 bases align to TRBD2. V lost 0 bases and J lost 4; bases outside the gene matches: 3. This CDR3 has 15 residues. Per germline, CDR1 SGDLS and CDR2 YYNGEE. CDR3 in amino acids: CASSVGLAESDTQYF. In DNA, the CDR3 is TGTGCCAGCAGCGTAGGACTAGCGGAATCAGATACGCAGTATTTT.

CDR3 coding DNA: TGTGCCAGCAGCGACGGGACTGTTCTCACCGGGGAGCTGTTTTTT. Protein sequence: CASSDGTVLTGELFF. The chain links TRBV9 to TRBJ2-2, with D possibly TRBD2 on 6 matching bases. Germline loops: CDR1 SGDLS, CDR2 YYNGEE. V dropped 3 bases and J dropped 4 bases, with 13 bases sitting between them. CDR3 length: 15 residues.

The chain is built from TRBV6-1 and TRBJ2-3; tentative D call: TRBD1 (6 bases). This CDR3 has 16 residues. The V gene lost 1 base and the J gene lost 0 bases, with 11 bases spanning the gap. Germline V CDR1 and CDR2: MNHNS, SASEGT. The CDR3, as DNA: TGTGCCAGCAGTGAAGACGACAGGCGAAGCACAGATACGCAGTATTTT. It translates to CASSEDDRRSTDTQYF.

The chain recombines TRBV6-5 with TRBJ2-7, with D unresolved. Trimming shortened V by 4 bases and J by 7 bases, and 11 bases separated the two germline ends. The CDR3 runs to 12 residues. Germline V CDR1 and CDR2: MNHEY, SVGAGI. The CDR3 sequence is CASSSQTQEQYF. DNA of the CDR3: TGTGCCAGCAGTTCGCAGACCCAAGAGCAGTACTTC.

This chain joins TRBV11-2 and TRBJ1-2, with no clear D. Per the germline V gene, CDR1 is SGHAT and CDR2 is FQNNGV. Trimming shortened V by 1 base and J by 3 bases, and 15 bases separated the two germline ends. This CDR3 comprises 16 residues. The DNA for the CDR3 is TGTGCCAGCAGCTTAGTTTTTCCAGGAGAGGACTATGGCTACACCTTC. It yields the protein CASSLVFPGEDYGYTF. Using reference TRBV11-2 and TRBJ1-2 for the parts outside the CDR3, the full variable domain is EAGVAQSPRYKIIEKRQSVAFWCNPISGHATLYWYQQILGQGPKLLIQFQNNGVVDDSQLPKDRFSAERLKGVDSTLKIQPAKLEDSAVYLCASSLVFPGEDYGYTFGSGTRLTVV.

This chain joins TRBV5-1 and TRBJ2-7; perhaps TRBD1 as D (6 bases). The germline CDR1 and CDR2 sequences are SGHRS and YFSETQ. The CDR3 totals 15 residues. Trimming shortened V by 0 bases and J by 5 bases, and 15 bases separated the two germline ends. As DNA, the CDR3 is TGCGCCAGCAGCTTGGCCTGGGATCGACAGGACGAGCAGTACTTC. Protein: CASSLAWDRQDEQYF.

This chain uses TRBV7-9 with TRBJ2-4, with unresolved D. V was cut by 4 bases and J by 0 bases, with 10 bases left in between. Germline CDR1 is SEHNR and CDR2 is FQNEAQ (reference sequence). CDR3 length: 15 residues. The CDR3 nucleotides are TGTGCCAGCAGCTCTCTAGGGCTAGCCAAAAACATTCAGTACTTC. Translated: CASSSLGLAKNIQYF.

The chain uses TRBV7-9 and TRBJ2-1; TRBD1 aligns across 9 bases. The length of the CDR3 is 15 residues. After removal of 5 bases from V and 3 bases from J, the junction contained 5 bases not matched to a gene. Per germline, CDR1 SEHNR and CDR2 FQNEAQ (reference sequence). The CDR3 sequence: CASSRGQGIYNEQFF. CDR3 in DNA: TGTGCCAGCAGCCGGGGACAGGGCATCTACAATGAGCAGTTCTTC.

The V and J genes are TRBV5-1 and TRBJ2-7; 8 nucleotides match TRBD1. The CDR3 runs to 14 residues. V gave up 0 bases and J gave up 7 bases; unmatched junction bases: 6. Germline V lookup: CDR1 SGHRS, CDR2 YFSETQ. CDR3 amino acids: CASSLGQGPREQYF. Written as DNA, the CDR3 is TGCGCCAGCAGCTTGGGACAGGGGCCGCGAGAGCAGTACTTC.

About this clone: Other DNA sequences from this sample encode an identical CDR3 as well. The CDR3 is CASSLGNEQFF. The DNA for the CDR3 is TGTGCCAGCAGCCTGGGCAATGAGCAGTTCTTC. The rearrangement uses TRBV6-5 and TRBJ2-1; D not resolved. This CDR3 has 11 amino acids. Germline CDR1 MNHEY, CDR2 SVGAGI. Trimming took off 6 bases at V and 6 bases at J, with 6 bases between the two ends.

Only one count was recorded for this clone. The J gene is TRBJ1-2, the V gene TRBV5-4; D unresolved. This CDR3 contains 17 residues. Between the trimmed V and J ends, which lost 0 bases and 5 bases, there was a span of 20 bases. CDR1 is SGHNT, CDR2 YYREEE, per germline (reference sequence). CDR3 in DNA: TGTGCCAGCAGCTTGGGACCAAGTGAAGACGCGGCTTATGGCTACACCTTC. Translation: CASSLGPSEDAAYGYTF.

V is TRBV11-2 and J is TRBJ2-1; perhaps TRBD2 as D (5 bases). V was cut by 5 bases and J by 3 bases, with 11 bases left in between. CDR1 is SGHAT and CDR2 is FQNNGV in the germline V gene. This CDR3 has 14 amino acids. The CDR3 reads CASSPLGNYNEQFF. CDR3 nucleotides: TGTGCCAGCAGCCCACTAGGAAACTACAATGAGCAGTTCTTC.

The rearrangement links TRBV11-2 to TRBJ2-3; D is uncertain. V was shortened by 4 bases and J by 2 bases, with 13 bases between the two germline ends. The length of the CDR3 is 15 residues. Germline CDR1 SGHAT, CDR2 FQNNGV. CDR3 DNA: TGTGCCAGCAGCTCCGGTTTCCGAGACACAGATACGCAGTATTTT. It specifies CASSSGFRDTDTQYF.

The chain combines TRBV28 with TRBJ2-1; D is unresolved. The CDR3 is made up of 12 amino acids. The V gene lost 0 bases and the J gene lost 10 bases, with 7 bases spanning the gap. Germline CDR1 MDHEN, CDR2 SYDVKM. As DNA, the CDR3 is TGTGCCAGCAGTTTATGGGGCAGGGAGCAGTTCTTC. Protein: CASSLWGREQFF.

This clone was counted a single time. The chain recombines TRBV11-2 with TRBJ2-1, with D tentatively TRBD2 (7 bases). The CDR3 runs to 16 residues. The ends were cut back, 5 bases at V and 5 bases at J, with 19 bases in the middle. Germline V gives CDR1 SGHAT, CDR2 FQNNGV. DNA for the CDR3: TGTGCCAGCAGCCCTCGGGGCGGGGGCCCCAACAATGAGCAGTTCTTC. Translation: CASSPRGGGPNNEQFF.

V is TRBV20-1 and J is TRBJ2-5; D remains unclear. CDR1 is DFQATT, CDR2 SNEGSKA, per germline (reference sequence). The CDR3 consists of 10 residues. CDR3 nucleotide sequence: TGCAGGCCCGCTCAAGAGACCCAGTACTTC. Protein product: CRPAQETQYF.

This chain joins TRBV29-1 and TRBJ2-5; a weak D match, TRBD1 (6 bases). CDR1 and CDR2 (germline): SQVTM, ANQGSEA. CDR3 size: 13 residues. Trimming shortened V by 5 bases and J by 5 bases, and 15 bases separated the two germline ends. The CDR3 spells CSVQGIILETQYF. In DNA, the CDR3 is TGCAGCGTTCAGGGGATAATTTTGGAGACCCAGTACTTC.

The V call is TRBV30, the J call TRBJ2-7; D may correspond to TRBD1 or TRBD2 (6 bases each). The CDR3 is made up of 13 amino acids. The V end lost 0 bases, the J end lost 7 bases, and 13 bases lay between the germline ends. Germline CDR1 and CDR2: GTSNPN and SVGIG (reference sequence). The CDR3 nucleotides are TGTGCCTGGAGTGTAAGGGGGGAGTGGGAGCAGTACTTC. Translation: CAWSVRGEWEQYF.

The chain employs TRBV11-2 and TRBJ2-1; 7 bases are shared with TRBD2. Per germline, CDR1 SGHAT and CDR2 FQNNGV. V lost 4 bases, J lost 5 bases, and 11 bases stayed unmatched. This CDR3 contains 16 residues. This CDR3 reads CASSSSGTTYDNEQFF. In DNA, the CDR3 is TGTGCCAGCAGCTCGTCCGGGACTACCTACGACAATGAGCAGTTCTTC.

The CDR3 sequence: CASRTGTGINEQFF. CDR3 DNA: TGTGCCAGCAGGACCGGGACAGGAATCAATGAGCAGTTCTTC. The chain carries TRBV11-2 and TRBJ2-1, with 8 positions matching TRBD1. V lost 6 bases, J lost 6 bases, and 7 bases stayed unmatched. Per germline, CDR1 SGHAT and CDR2 FQNNGV. The CDR3 is 14 residues long. Complete variable domain (other parts from reference TRBV11-2 and TRBJ2-1): EAGVAQSPRYKIIEKRQSVAFWCNPISGHATLYWYQQILGQGPKLLIQFQNNGVVDDSQLPKDRFSAERLKGVDSTLKIQPAKLEDSAVYLCASRTGTGINEQFFGPGTRLTVL.

This clone was seen a few times. This chain uses TRBV11-3 with TRBJ2-1; D is ambiguous. The V gene's germline CDR1 is SGHNT and CDR2 YENEEA. The CDR3 has 13 residues. Between the trimmed V and J ends, which lost 5 bases and 0 bases, there was a span of 5 bases. CDR3 amino acids: CASSVTSYNEQFF. The CDR3 nucleotides read TGTGCCAGCAGCGTGACCTCCTACAATGAGCAGTTCTTC.

The chain links TRBV11-2 to TRBJ1-1; the D gene is possibly TRBD1 (6 bases). The germline CDR1 and CDR2 sequences are SGHAT and FQNNGV. The CDR3 runs to 14 residues. Trimming cost V 5 bases and J 3 bases, with 13 bases left between them. CDR3 bases: TGTGCCAGCAGCCTTCAGGGGAGGGACACTGAAGCTTTCTTT. This encodes CASSLQGRDTEAFF.

This rearrangement joins TRBV7-9 to TRBJ2-7; 12 bases match TRBD2. V dropped 3 bases and J dropped 3; count of bases not matched to a gene: 6. CDR1 is SEHNR, CDR2 FQNEAQ, per germline (reference sequence). The CDR3 length is 16 residues. CDR3 sequence: CASSFPLAGGLYEQYF. CDR3 sequence (DNA): TGTGCCAGCAGCTTCCCCCTAGCGGGAGGGCTCTACGAGCAGTACTTC.

V and J are TRBV7-9 and TRBJ2-7, with 7 bases that match TRBD1. Germline CDR1 and CDR2: SEHNR and FQNEAQ (reference sequence). The CDR3 contains 14 residues. Trimming took 5 bases from V and 4 from J; bases not matched to a gene: 8. The CDR3 DNA reads as TGTGCCAGCAGCCCTACCTTACAGGGGTACGAGCAGTACTTC. Translated: CASSPTLQGYEQYF.

The genes are TRBV7-9 and TRBJ2-1, with TRBD2 matching over 11 bases. Germline loops: CDR1 SEHNR, CDR2 FQNEAQ (reference sequence). With 2 bases clipped from V and 8 bases from J, the junction kept 5 bases outside the gene matches. The CDR3 has 15 residues. The CDR3 nucleotides read TGTGCCAGCAGCTTATTACTAGCGGGAGACCATGAGCAGTTCTTC. Its protein product is CASSLLLAGDHEQFF.